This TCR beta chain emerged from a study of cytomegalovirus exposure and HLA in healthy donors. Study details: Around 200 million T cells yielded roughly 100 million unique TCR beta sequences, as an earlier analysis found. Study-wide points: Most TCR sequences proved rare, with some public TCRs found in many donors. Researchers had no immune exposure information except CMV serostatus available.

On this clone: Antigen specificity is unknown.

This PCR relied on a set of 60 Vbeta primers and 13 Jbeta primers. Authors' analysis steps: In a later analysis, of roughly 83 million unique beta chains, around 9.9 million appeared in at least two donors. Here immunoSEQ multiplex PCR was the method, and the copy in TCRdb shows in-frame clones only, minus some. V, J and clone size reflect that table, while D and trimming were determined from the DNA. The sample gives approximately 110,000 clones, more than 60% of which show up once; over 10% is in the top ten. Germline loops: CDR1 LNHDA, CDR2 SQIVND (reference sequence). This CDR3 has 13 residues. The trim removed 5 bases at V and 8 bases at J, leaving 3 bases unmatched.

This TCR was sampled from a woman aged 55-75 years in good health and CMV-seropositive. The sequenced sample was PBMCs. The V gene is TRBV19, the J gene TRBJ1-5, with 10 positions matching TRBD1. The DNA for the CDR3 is TGTGCCAGTAGTCGACAGGGGGCTGAGCCCCAGCATTTT. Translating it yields CASSRQGAEPQHF.